This T cell receptor beta chain was recorded in a study of blood T cells in healthy people across ages. Losses at the gene ends were 0 bases for V and 8 bases for J; bases not matched to a gene: 7. This CDR3 has 15 residues. Germline assignment: CDR1 SGHRS and CDR2 YFSETQ. Through a sample-barcoded 5' primer and a J-beta primer mix, a second PCR was run for roughly 6 to 12 cycles. TCRdb processed the 5' RACE reads anew with MiXCR; each CDR3 protein has one entry. The sample lists hundreds of thousands of distinct CDR3 sequences, approximately 30% occurring once. The material sequenced was blood. The sequence was obtained from a woman older than 75 in good health. The rearrangement joins TRBV5-1 to TRBJ2-4; 8 bases line up with TRBD2. The CDR3 sequence is CASSLEAGVLDIQYF. The CDR3 bases are TGCGCCAGCAGCTTGGAAGCGGGAGTCTTGGACATTCAGTACTTC.